The source of this TCR beta chain is a study of T cell repertoires in cytomegalovirus infection. Study-level information: A matching HLA type, together with CMV infection, was signaled by public TCR beta signatures. Overall study results and limits: HLA-C-restricted CMV-specific TCR beta clonotypes were dominant in the ex vivo response.

This clonotype was counted many times. Antigen unknown. TCRdb used MiXCR to reprocess the reads, holding one entry per CDR3 protein. The data hold about 460,000 distinct CDR3 sequences, with over 9% observed a single time. The receptor's source is a human donor in good health (CMV status not recorded). Some clones in this sample may be carry-over from other donors' samples. Specimen: PBMCs.

Here the CDR3 DNA reads TGCAGTGCTAAGGGACATTCCCTTGAGGGTGAGCAGTTCTTC. It codes for CSAKGHSLEGEQFF. The chain couples TRBV20-1 to TRBJ2-1; possibly TRBD1 for D (6 bases). V was clipped by 4 bases and J by 9 bases, with 19 bases between them. CDR1 and CDR2 from the germline V gene are DFQATT and SNEGSKA (reference sequence). The CDR3 is made up of 14 amino acids.